This TCR beta chain was identified in a study of blood T cells in healthy people across ages. Through a sample-barcoded 5' primer and a J-beta primer mix, a second PCR was run for roughly 6 to 12 cycles. Using its own MiXCR run on the 5' RACE reads, TCRdb lists one record per CDR3 protein. In the table there are about 900,000 distinct CDR3 sequences, around 62% of which are singletons. The length of the CDR3 is 15 residues. J was trimmed by 3 bases and V by 3 bases; bases with no gene match: 2. CDR1 MGHRA and CDR2 YSYEKL come from the germline V gene. The chain combines TRBV4-1 with TRBJ2-5; 12 positions agree with TRBD2. This receptor was obtained from a man aged 25-40 years in good health. Sequences were obtained from blood. CDR3 sequence: CASSHRTSGEETQYF. The CDR3 DNA is TGCGCCAGCAGCCATAGGACTAGCGGGGAAGAGACCCAGTACTTC.